These T cell receptor beta chains were read from a single sample in a study of T cell responses to AZD1222 COVID-19 vaccine. The protocol was immunoSEQ multiplex PCR, while the TCRdb copy is restricted to in-frame clones and leaves out a portion. The sample consists of some 150,000 clones, approximately 91% of them appearing once. The sample here was peripheral blood, taken 28 days after the second AZD1222 dose. All receptors derive from an adult who received the AZD1222 COVID-19 vaccine. Both conserved end residues are part of each CDR3. A D gene is named only where the DNA matches it firmly. Some rows have no size entry. The others give once, few or many, or a class for an expanded clone.

J gene,D gene,clone size,V gene,CDR3 protein,CDR3 DNA
TRBJ2-7,.,.,TRBV7-2,CASSSPGRWGSYEQYF,TGTGCCAGCAGCTCCCCCGGACGGTGGGGGTCCTACGAGCAGTACTTC
TRBJ2-7,.,.,TRBV9,CASSVQTGNYEQYF,TGTGCCAGCAGCGTTCAGACAGGTAACTACGAGCAGTACTTC
TRBJ1-4,.,.,TRBV7-6,CASSLTDRNNEKLFF,TGTGCCAGCAGCTTAACCGACAGAAATAATGAAAAACTGTTTTTT
TRBJ1-2,.,.,TRBV7-9,CASSLEKVGGYTF,TGTGCCAGCAGCTTAGAGAAGGTCGGTGGCTACACCTTC
TRBJ1-3,.,.,TRBV30,CAWSRDSRNTIYF,TGTGCCTGGAGTCGTGACAGCCGAAACACCATATATTTT
TRBJ2-7,TRBD1,.,TRBV4-1,CASSQDSGQAYEQYF,TGCGCCAGCAGCCAAGATAGTGGACAGGCCTACGAGCAGTACTTC
TRBJ2-5,.,.,TRBV25-1,CASSEGREGTQYF,TGTGCCAGCAGTGAGGGTCGCGAAGGGACCCAGTACTTC
TRBJ1-2,.,.,TRBV28,CASSLGGAQGTHGYTF,TGTGCCAGCAGTTTAGGCGGGGCCCAGGGAACCCATGGCTACACCTTC
TRBJ1-6,.,.,TRBV10-3,CAIRAGVSYNSPLHF,TGTGCCATCAGGGCAGGGGTCTCCTATAATTCACCCCTCCACTTT
TRBJ1-4,.,.,TRBV4-1,CASSQGWDTPEKLFF,TGCGCCAGCAGCCAAGGATGGGACACCCCGGAAAAACTGTTTTTT
TRBJ2-1,.,once,TRBV11-3,CASSRDSSMFF,TGTGCCAGCAGCCGCGACAGTTCGATGTTCTTC
TRBJ1-2,TRBD1,.,TRBV29-1,CSVVTGDYYGYTF,TGCAGCGTTGTAACAGGGGACTACTATGGCTACACCTTC
TRBJ1-2,.,.,TRBV16,CASSPDRTDGYTF,TGTGCCAGCAGCCCTGACAGGACCGATGGCTACACCTTC
TRBJ1-1,.,.,TRBV13,CASSLDRRGTEAFF,TGTGCCAGCAGCTTAGACAGGCGGGGCACTGAAGCTTTCTTT
TRBJ1-3,TRBD1,.,TRBV2,CASTRDRGNTIYF,TGTGCCAGCACCAGGGACAGGGGAAACACCATATATTTT
TRBJ1-2,TRBD1,.,TRBV5-1,CASSLGQGNYGYTF,TGCGCCAGCAGCTTGGGACAGGGGAACTATGGCTACACCTTC
TRBJ2-5,.,.,TRBV29-1,CSVGTDVWTQYF,TGCAGCGTCGGGACTGACGTATGGACCCAGTACTTC
TRBJ1-6,TRBD1,.,TRBV5-1,CASSYWTGGEAPLHF,TGCGCCAGCAGCTACTGGACAGGGGGCGAGGCTCCCCTCCACTTT
TRBJ2-1,TRBD2,.,TRBV7-9,CASRKSGGQSEQFF,TGTGCCAGCAGGAAGTCGGGGGGGCAGAGTGAGCAGTTCTTC
TRBJ2-5,.,once,TRBV5-1,CASSPGSPGMWETQETQYF,TGCGCCAGCAGCCCTGGAAGTCCCGGGATGTGGGAAACGCAAGAGACCCAGTACTTC
TRBJ1-2,TRBD1,.,TRBV6-5,CASSSRDSFSYGYTF,TGTGCCAGCAGTTCTCGGGACAGCTTCTCCTATGGCTACACCTTC
TRBJ1-4,TRBD1,.,TRBV4-2,CASSQAGTANEKLFF,TGTGCCAGCAGCCAAGCGGGGACAGCTAATGAAAAACTGTTTTTT
TRBJ1-1,.,.,TRBV30,CAWSVRGGNTEAFF,TGTGCCTGGAGTGTACGAGGGGGAAACACTGAAGCTTTCTTT
TRBJ2-5,.,once,TRBV5-1,CASSPLLLQYQETQYF,TGCGCCAGCAGCCCCCTACTGCTACAGTACCAAGAGACCCAGTACTTC
TRBJ1-6,TRBD1,.,TRBV9,CASSETGTGNSPLHF,TGTGCCAGCAGCGAGACCGGGACAGGTAATTCACCCCTCCACTTT
TRBJ2-7,.,few,TRBV5-4,CASSFRDYEQYF,TGTGCCAGCAGCTTTAGGGACTACGAGCAGTACTTC
TRBJ2-2,TRBD2,once,TRBV5-6,CASSLERGRTGELFF,TGTGCCAGCAGCTTGGAGCGGGGGCGCACCGGGGAGCTGTTTTTT
TRBJ2-7,.,once,TRBV7-3,CASSSDGGYEQYF,TGTGCCAGCAGCTCGGACGGGGGCTACGAGCAGTACTTC
TRBJ2-5,TRBD2,once,TRBV7-9,CASSLVGSGGGETQYF,TGTGCCAGCAGCTTAGTTGGTAGCGGGGGCGGCGAGACCCAGTACTTC
TRBJ2-1,TRBD2,once,TRBV6-1,CASSDASGRIYNEQFF,TGTGCCAGCAGTGACGCTAGCGGGAGAATCTACAATGAGCAGTTCTTC
TRBJ2-5,.,.,TRBV6-6,CASSYRQRQETQYF,TGTGCCAGCAGTTATAGACAGCGGCAAGAGACCCAGTACTTC
TRBJ1-1,.,.,TRBV5-8,CASTILDTNTEAFF,TGTGCCAGCACTATTCTGGACACGAACACTGAAGCTTTCTTT
TRBJ1-1,TRBD1,few,TRBV7-6,CASSVRGLGNTEAFF,TGTGCCAGCAGCGTCAGGGGGCTGGGGAACACTGAAGCTTTCTTT
TRBJ1-1,.,.,TRBV15,CATSRDVRGAGPFF,TGTGCCACCAGCAGAGATGTGAGGGGCGCGGGACCTTTCTTT
TRBJ1-5,.,few,TRBV2,CASRAQGSNQPQHF,TGTGCCAGCAGAGCCCAGGGGAGCAATCAGCCCCAGCATTTT
TRBJ2-1,.,.,TRBV27,CASSFDIRDLSSRSYNEQFF,TGTGCCAGCAGTTTCGATATCCGGGACTTATCATCTCGTTCCTACAATGAGCAGTTCTTC
TRBJ1-6,.,.,TRBV30,CAWSQRNNSPLHF,TGTGCCTGGAGCCAGAGGAATAATTCACCCCTCCACTTT
TRBJ1-4,.,.,TRBV4-2,CASSQGLGEGKLFF,TGTGCCAGCAGCCAAGGTCTCGGGGAAGGAAAACTGTTTTTT
TRBJ1-2,.,once,TRBV13,CASSSGRGGDGYTF,TGTGCCAGCAGCTCCGGAAGGGGGGGAGATGGCTACACCTTC
TRBJ2-7,TRBD2,.,TRBV2,CASRSGRAVEQYF,TGTGCCAGCAGAAGCGGGAGGGCCGTCGAGCAGTACTTC
TRBJ1-1,.,.,TRBV13,CASSLYAVTEAFF,TGTGCCAGCAGCTTATACGCGGTCACTGAAGCTTTCTTT
TRBJ2-2,.,.,TRBV6-5,CASSYGLINTGELFF,TGTGCCAGCAGTTACGGGCTAATCAACACCGGGGAGCTGTTTTTT
TRBJ2-1,.,.,TRBV29-1,CSSQAEWGEQFF,TGCAGCTCACAAGCCGAGTGGGGTGAGCAGTTCTTC
TRBJ2-1,TRBD1,.,TRBV30,CAWTYRDRGFSYNEQFF,TGTGCCTGGACTTACCGGGACAGGGGATTCTCCTACAATGAGCAGTTCTTC
TRBJ2-1,TRBD2,.,TRBV5-1,CASRASGGAENEQFF,TGCGCCAGCAGGGCTAGCGGGGGGGCCGAAAATGAGCAGTTCTTC
TRBJ2-5,TRBD1,.,TRBV5-5,CASSRDRGETQYF,TGTGCCAGCAGCCGGGACAGAGGAGAGACCCAGTACTTC
TRBJ1-1,.,.,TRBV5-5,CASSLWSNTEAFF,TGTGCCAGCAGCTTATGGTCGAACACTGAAGCTTTCTTT
TRBJ1-1,TRBD1,.,TRBV6-5,CASKGTGTTEAFF,TGTGCCAGCAAAGGGACAGGGACCACTGAAGCTTTCTTT
TRBJ1-2,.,once,TRBV5-1,CASSWGGLNYGYTF,TGCGCCAGCAGCTGGGGCGGACTGAACTATGGCTACACCTTC
TRBJ2-3,TRBD2,.,TRBV2,CASSREGMAFQYF,TGTGCCAGCAGTCGGGAGGGGATGGCTTTTCAGTATTTT
TRBJ2-4,TRBD2,.,TRBV6-5,CASSYSKAGGNIQYF,TGTGCCAGCAGTTACTCGAAAGCGGGGGGAAACATTCAGTACTTC